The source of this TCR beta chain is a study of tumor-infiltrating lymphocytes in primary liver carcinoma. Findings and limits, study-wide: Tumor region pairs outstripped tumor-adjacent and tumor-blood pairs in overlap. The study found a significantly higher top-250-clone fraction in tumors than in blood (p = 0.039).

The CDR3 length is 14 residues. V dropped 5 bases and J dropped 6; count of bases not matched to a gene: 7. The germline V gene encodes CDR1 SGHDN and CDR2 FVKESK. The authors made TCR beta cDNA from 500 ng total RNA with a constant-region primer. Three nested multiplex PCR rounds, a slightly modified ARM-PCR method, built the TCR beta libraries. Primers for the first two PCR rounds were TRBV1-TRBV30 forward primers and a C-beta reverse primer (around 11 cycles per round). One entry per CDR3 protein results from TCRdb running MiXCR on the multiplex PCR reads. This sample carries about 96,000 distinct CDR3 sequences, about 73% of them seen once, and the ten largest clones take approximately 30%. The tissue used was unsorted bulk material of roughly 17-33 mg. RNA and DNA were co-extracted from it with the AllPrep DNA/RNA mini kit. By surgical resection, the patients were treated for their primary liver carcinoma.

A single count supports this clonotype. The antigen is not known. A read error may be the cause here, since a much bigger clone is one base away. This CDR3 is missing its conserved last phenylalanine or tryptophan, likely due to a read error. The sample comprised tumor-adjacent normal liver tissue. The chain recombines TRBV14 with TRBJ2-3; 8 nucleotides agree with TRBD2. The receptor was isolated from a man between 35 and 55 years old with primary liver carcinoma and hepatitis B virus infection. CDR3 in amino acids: CASSFREGLDTQYY. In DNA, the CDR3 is TGTGCCAGCAGCTTCCGGGAGGGCCTGGATACGCAGTATTAT.